One and the same sample provided the 8 T cell receptor beta chains below, sequenced in a study of blood T cell repertoires in COVID-19. The repertoire was sequenced with immunoSEQ multiplex PCR; TCRdb's copy has only in-frame clones and lacks some. The sample records about 480,000 clones, more than 85% being singletons. Sample: peripheral blood. The receptors stem from a woman in her twenties or thirties with acute or convalescent COVID-19.

The chain is built from TRBV5-5 and TRBJ2-2, with unresolved D. Deletions cut 4 bases from V and 1 base from J, with 11 bases between. This CDR3 has 15 residues. Germline values: CDR1 SGHKS, CDR2 YYEKEE (reference sequence). CDR3 residues: CASSIIARNTGELFF. The CDR3 region has the DNA TGTGCCAGCAGCATTATAGCCAGGAACACCGGGGAGCTGTTTTTT.

The table lists this clone with a count of one. V usage is TRBV2 and J usage is TRBJ1-5; 7 bases fit TRBD1. CDR1 is SNHLY and CDR2 is FYNNEI in the germline V gene. V lost 0 bases to trimming and J lost 2 bases; unmatched junction nucleotides: 7. This CDR3 spans 17 amino acids. CDR3 loop: CASSEATGVVGNQPQHF. The CDR3 DNA reads as TGTGCCAGCAGTGAAGCAACAGGGGTGGTGGGCAATCAGCCCCAGCATTTT.

This clone was recorded only once. This chain links TRBV13 with TRBJ2-7; 7 bases match TRBD2. Germline loops: CDR1 PRHDT, CDR2 FYEKMQ (reference sequence). The CDR3 is 15 amino acids. The V segment lost 3 bases and the J segment 2 bases; nucleotides outside the gene matches: 7. The CDR3 sequence is CASSFQRGKTYEQYF. DNA for the CDR3: TGTGCCAGCAGCTTCCAGCGGGGAAAAACCTACGAGCAGTACTTC.

This clone appeared a single time. This chain links TRBV2 with TRBJ2-2; 8 bases align to TRBD1. The CDR3 spans 16 residues. From germline, CDR1 is SNHLY and CDR2 FYNNEI. V trimming: 3 bases; J trimming: 2 bases; junction bases outside the gene matches: 5. The chain's CDR3 is CASSEETGDNTGELFF. The CDR3, as DNA: TGTGCCAGCAGTGAGGAGACAGGGGACAACACCGGGGAGCTGTTTTTT.

The chain is built from TRBV19 and TRBJ2-7; D is unclear. V lost 0 bases, J lost 6 bases, and 9 bases lay in between. CDR3 length: 13 amino acids. Germline CDR1 and CDR2: LNHDA and SQIVND (reference sequence). This chain's CDR3 is CASSIDPPGEQYF. The CDR3 DNA is TGTGCCAGTAGTATAGACCCCCCAGGCGAGCAGTACTTC.

The chain uses TRBV6-6 and TRBJ2-7; TRBD1 agrees at 7 bases. This CDR3 is built from 16 residues. J was trimmed by 7 bases and V by 5 bases; bases with no gene match: 17. Germline CDR1 is MNHNY and CDR2 is SVGAGI (reference sequence). In DNA, the CDR3 is TGTGCCAGCAGTAAGACTTTTGGACAGGACTGGGGAGAGCAGTACTTC. Translation gives CASSKTFGQDWGEQYF.

The chain recombines TRBV2 with TRBJ2-3; 8 bases map to TRBD1. The CDR3 has 14 residues. The trim removed 6 bases at V and 2 bases at J, leaving 4 bases unmatched. Germline assignment: CDR1 SNHLY and CDR2 FYNNEI. CDR3 in DNA: TGTGCCAGCAGGTGGACAGGGAACACAGATACGCAGTATTTT. Translating gives CASRWTGNTDTQYF.

The V gene is TRBV27, the J gene TRBJ2-7; 10 nucleotides agree with TRBD2. The ends lost 5 bases at V and 1 base at J; junction bases unmatched: 5. The CDR3 has 15 residues. In germline, CDR1 is MNHEY, CDR2 SMNVEV (reference sequence). CDR3 protein: CASSANSGGSYEQYF. DNA for the CDR3: TGTGCCAGCAGTGCAAATAGCGGGGGGTCCTACGAGCAGTACTTC.